These 3 T cell receptor beta chains originate from one sample sequenced in a study of blood T cell repertoires in COVID-19. Assay used: immunoSEQ multiplex PCR; TCRdb lists only in-frame clones, some missing. The sample includes some 290,000 clones, around 90% of them seen just once. The specimen was peripheral blood. Every receptor here comes from a woman aged 40 to 50 with COVID-19, enrolled during active disease.

The V gene is TRBV6-5, the J gene TRBJ1-2, with D uncertain. Germline assignment: CDR1 MNHEY and CDR2 SVGAGI. The length of the CDR3 is 15 residues. The ends were cut back, 8 bases at V and 4 bases at J, with 20 bases in the middle. As DNA, the CDR3 is TGTGCCAGCGGGAGTCAAGGCGTCGGAGTCTATGGCTACACCTTC. Translation: CASGSQGVGVYGYTF.

The chain couples TRBV10-3 to TRBJ2-2, with D tentatively TRBD1 (6 bases). Per the germline V gene, CDR1 is ENHRY and CDR2 is SYGVKD. This CDR3 contains 15 residues. Trimming shortened V by 6 bases and J by 1 base, and 12 bases separated the two germline ends. CDR3 nucleotides: TGTGCCATCAGAGAGACAGGAGAGAACACCGGGGAGCTGTTTTTT. It specifies CAIRETGENTGELFF.

The chain has TRBV19 and TRBJ2-1; 14 bases fit TRBD2. The V and J ends lost 1 base and 4 bases, in that order; junction bases with no gene match: 15. This CDR3 is 21 amino acids long. The V gene's germline CDR1 is LNHDA and CDR2 SQIVND (reference sequence). This CDR3 is CASSIARLAGGLVGQYNEQFF. The CDR3 DNA reads as TGTGCCAGTAGTATAGCACGACTAGCGGGGGGGCTTGTTGGTCAGTACAATGAGCAGTTCTTC.